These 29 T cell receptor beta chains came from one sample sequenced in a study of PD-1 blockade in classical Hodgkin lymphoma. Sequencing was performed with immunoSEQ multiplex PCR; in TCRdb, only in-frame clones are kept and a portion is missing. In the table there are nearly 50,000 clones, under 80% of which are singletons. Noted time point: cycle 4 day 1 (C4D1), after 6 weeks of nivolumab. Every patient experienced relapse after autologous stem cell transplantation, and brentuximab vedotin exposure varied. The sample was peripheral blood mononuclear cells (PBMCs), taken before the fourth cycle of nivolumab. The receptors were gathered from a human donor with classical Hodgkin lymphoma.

Written as DNA, the CDR3 is TGTGCCAGCAGCTTAGTAGAAGGTTCTGGGACTGAAGCTTTCTTT. As protein: CASSLVEGSGTEAFF. The chain recombines TRBV7-9 with TRBJ1-1; D is ambiguous. The germline V gene has CDR1 SEHNR and CDR2 FQNEAQ (reference sequence). This CDR3 has 15 amino acids. V lost 1 base and J 5 bases, leaving 14 bases between the germline ends.

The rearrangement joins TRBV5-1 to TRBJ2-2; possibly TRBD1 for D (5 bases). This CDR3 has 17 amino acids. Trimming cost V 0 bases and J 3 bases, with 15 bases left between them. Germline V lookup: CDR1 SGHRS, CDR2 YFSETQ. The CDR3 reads CASSLARDPVYTGELFF. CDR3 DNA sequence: TGCGCCAGCAGCTTGGCCAGGGATCCAGTTTACACCGGGGAGCTGTTTTTT.

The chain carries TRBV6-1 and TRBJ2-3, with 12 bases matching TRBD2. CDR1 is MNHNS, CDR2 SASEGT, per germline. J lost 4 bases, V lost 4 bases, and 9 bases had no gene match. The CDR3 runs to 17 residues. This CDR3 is CASSGGGGLAGSDTQYF. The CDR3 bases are TGTGCCAGCAGTGGGGGGGGTGGACTAGCGGGATCAGATACGCAGTATTTT.

Here the CDR3 reads CASSIRSGSWVETQYF. The CDR3 nucleotides read TGTGCCAGCAGCATCCGTAGCGGGAGCTGGGTAGAGACCCAGTACTTC. The chain uses TRBV7-8 and TRBJ2-5, with 9 bases matching TRBD2. CDR3 size: 16 residues. Trimming at V came to 5 bases and at J to 4 bases, leaving 11 bases not matched to a gene. Germline V gene lookup returns CDR1 SGHVS and CDR2 FQNEAQ.

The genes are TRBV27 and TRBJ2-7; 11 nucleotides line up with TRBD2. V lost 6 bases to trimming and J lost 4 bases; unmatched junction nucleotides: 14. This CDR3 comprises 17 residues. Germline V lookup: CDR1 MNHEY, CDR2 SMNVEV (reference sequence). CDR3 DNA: TGTGCCAGCAGCCTAAAACCTCCCGGGACTAGCGGTTACGAGCAGTACTTC. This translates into CASSLKPPGTSGYEQYF.

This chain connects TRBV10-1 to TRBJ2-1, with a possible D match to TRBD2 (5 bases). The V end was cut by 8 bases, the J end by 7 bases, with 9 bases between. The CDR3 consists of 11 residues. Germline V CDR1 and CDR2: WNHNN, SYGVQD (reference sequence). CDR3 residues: CASAEGNEQFF. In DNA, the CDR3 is TGCGCCAGCGCCGAGGGAAATGAGCAGTTCTTC.

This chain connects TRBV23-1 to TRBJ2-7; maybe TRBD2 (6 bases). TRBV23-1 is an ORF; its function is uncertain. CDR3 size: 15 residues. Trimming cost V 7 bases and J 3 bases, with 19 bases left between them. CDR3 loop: CASTSGVRRLYEQYF. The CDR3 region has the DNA TGCGCCAGCACTTCGGGGGTGAGACGCCTCTACGAGCAGTACTTC.

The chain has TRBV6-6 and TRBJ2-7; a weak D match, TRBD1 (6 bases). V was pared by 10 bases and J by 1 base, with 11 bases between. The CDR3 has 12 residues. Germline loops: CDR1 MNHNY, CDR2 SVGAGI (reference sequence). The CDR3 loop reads CATRQASYEQYF. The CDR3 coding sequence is TGTGCCACCCGACAGGCTTCCTACGAGCAGTACTTC.

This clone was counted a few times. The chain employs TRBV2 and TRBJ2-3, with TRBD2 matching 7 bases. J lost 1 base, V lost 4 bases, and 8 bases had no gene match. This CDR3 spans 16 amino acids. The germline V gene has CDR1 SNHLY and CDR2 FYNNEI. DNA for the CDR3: TGTGCCAGCAGTGCGTGGGTAAGCGGGGGCACAGATACGCAGTATTTT. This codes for CASSAWVSGGTDTQYF.

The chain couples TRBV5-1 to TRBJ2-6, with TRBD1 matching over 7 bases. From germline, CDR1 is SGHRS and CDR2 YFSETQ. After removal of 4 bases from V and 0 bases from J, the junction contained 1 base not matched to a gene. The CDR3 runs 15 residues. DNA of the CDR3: TGCGCCAGCAGCGCAGGGGGCTCTGGGGCCAACGTCCTGACTTTC. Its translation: CASSAGGSGANVLTF. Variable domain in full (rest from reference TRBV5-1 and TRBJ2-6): KAGVTQTPRYLIKTRGQQVTLSCSPISGHRSVSWYQQTPGQGLQFLFEYFSETQRNKGNFPGRFSGRQFSNSRSEMNVSTLELGDSALYLCASSAGGSGANVLTFGAGSRLTVL.

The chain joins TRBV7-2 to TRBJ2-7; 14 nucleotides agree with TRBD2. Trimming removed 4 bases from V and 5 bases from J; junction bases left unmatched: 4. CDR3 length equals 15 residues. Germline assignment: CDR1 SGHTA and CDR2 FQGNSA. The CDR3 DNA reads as TGTGCCAGCAGCTGGGGACTAGCGGGAGTTAACGAGCAGTACTTC. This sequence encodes CASSWGLAGVNEQYF.

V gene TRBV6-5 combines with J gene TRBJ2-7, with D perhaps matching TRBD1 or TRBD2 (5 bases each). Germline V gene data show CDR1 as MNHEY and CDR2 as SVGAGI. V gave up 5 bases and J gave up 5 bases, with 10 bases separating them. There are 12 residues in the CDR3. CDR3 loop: CASSQGTNEQYF. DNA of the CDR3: TGTGCCAGCAGTCAAGGGACCAACGAGCAGTACTTC.

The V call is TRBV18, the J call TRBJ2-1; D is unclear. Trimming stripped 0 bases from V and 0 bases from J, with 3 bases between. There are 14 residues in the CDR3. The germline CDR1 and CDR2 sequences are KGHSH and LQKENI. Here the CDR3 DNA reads TGTGCCAGCTCACCACCCAGCTCCTACAATGAGCAGTTCTTC. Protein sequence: CASSPPSSYNEQFF. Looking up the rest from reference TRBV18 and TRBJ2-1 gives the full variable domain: NAGVMQNPRHLVRRRGQEARLRCSPMKGHSHVYWYRQLPEEGLKFMVYLQKENIIDESGMPKERFSAEFPKEGPSILRIQQVVRGDSAAYFCASSPPSSYNEQFFGPGTRLTVL.

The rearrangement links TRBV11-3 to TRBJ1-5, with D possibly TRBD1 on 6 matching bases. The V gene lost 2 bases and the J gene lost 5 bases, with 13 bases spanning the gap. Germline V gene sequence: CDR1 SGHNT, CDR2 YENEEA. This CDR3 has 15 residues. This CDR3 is CASSLTGGADQPQHF. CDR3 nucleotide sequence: TGTGCCAGCAGCTTAACTGGGGGCGCGGATCAGCCCCAGCATTTT.

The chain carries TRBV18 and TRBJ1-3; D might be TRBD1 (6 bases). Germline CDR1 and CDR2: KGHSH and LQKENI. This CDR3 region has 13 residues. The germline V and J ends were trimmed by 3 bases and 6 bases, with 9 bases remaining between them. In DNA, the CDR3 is TGTGCCAGCTCACCCGGACAGCTAAACACCATATATTTT. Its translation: CASSPGQLNTIYF.

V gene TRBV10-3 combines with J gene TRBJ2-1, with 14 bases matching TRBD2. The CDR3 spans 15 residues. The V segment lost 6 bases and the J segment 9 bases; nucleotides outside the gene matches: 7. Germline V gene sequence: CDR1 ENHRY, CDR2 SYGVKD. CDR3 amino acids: CAIRGTSGRSGEQFF. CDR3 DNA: TGTGCCATCAGGGGGACTAGCGGGAGATCAGGTGAGCAGTTCTTC.

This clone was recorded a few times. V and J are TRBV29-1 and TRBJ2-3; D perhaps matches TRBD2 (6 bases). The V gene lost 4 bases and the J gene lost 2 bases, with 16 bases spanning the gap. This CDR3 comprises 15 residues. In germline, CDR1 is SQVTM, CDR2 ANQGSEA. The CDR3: CSVVEAGPSTDTQYF. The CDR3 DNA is TGCAGCGTTGTGGAGGCGGGGCCCTCCACAGATACGCAGTATTTT.

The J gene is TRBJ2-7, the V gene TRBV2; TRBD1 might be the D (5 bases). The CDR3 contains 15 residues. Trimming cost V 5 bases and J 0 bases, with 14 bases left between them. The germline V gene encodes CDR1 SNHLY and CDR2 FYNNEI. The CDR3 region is CASSQDRSYSYEQYF. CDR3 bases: TGTGCCAGCAGTCAAGACAGATCCTACTCCTACGAGCAGTACTTC.

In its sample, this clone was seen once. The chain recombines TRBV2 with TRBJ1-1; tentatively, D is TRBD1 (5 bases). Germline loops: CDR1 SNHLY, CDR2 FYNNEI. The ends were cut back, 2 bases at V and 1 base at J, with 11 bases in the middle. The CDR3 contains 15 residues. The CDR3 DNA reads TGTGCCAGCAGTGAAAACTCAGGGCGGAACACTGAAGCTTTCTTT. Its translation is CASSENSGRNTEAFF.

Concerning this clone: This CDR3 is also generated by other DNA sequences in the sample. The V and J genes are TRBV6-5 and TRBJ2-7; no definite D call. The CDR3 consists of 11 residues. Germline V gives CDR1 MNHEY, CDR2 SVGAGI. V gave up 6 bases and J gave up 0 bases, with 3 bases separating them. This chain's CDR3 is CASRVSYEQYF. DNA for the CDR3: TGTGCCAGCAGAGTCTCCTACGAGCAGTACTTC.

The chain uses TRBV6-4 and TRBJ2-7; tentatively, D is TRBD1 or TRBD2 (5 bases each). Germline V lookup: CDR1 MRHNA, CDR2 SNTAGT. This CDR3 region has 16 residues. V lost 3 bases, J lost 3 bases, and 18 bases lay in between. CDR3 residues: CASSDGEWGMVYEQYF. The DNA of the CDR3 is TGTGCCAGCAGTGATGGGGAGTGGGGGATGGTCTACGAGCAGTACTTC.

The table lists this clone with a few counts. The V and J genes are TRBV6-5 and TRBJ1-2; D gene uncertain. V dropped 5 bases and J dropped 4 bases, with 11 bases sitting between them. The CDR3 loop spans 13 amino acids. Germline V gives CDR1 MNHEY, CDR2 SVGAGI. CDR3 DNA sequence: TGTGCCAGCAGTCCCCGCCGGGGCTATGGCTACACCTTC. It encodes CASSPRRGYGYTF.

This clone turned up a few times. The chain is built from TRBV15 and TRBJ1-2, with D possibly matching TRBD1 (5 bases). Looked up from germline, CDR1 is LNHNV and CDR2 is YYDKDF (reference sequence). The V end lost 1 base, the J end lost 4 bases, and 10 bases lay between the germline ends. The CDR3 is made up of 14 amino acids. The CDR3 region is CATSRVRESYGYTF. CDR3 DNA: TGTGCCACCAGCAGAGTCAGGGAGTCCTATGGCTACACCTTC.

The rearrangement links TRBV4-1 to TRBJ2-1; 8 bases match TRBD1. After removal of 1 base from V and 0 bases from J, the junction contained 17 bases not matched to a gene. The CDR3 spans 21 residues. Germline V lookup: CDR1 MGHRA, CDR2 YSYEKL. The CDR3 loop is CASSQGPGTGGQLSSYNEQFF. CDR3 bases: TGCGCCAGCAGCCAAGGTCCCGGGACAGGTGGGCAGCTTAGCTCCTACAATGAGCAGTTCTTC.

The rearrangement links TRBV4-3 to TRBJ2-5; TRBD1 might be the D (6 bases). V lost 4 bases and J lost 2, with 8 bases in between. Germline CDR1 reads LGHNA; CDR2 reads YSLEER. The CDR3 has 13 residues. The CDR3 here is CASSRGGQETQYF. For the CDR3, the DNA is TGCGCCAGCAGCCGAGGGGGACAAGAGACCCAGTACTTC.

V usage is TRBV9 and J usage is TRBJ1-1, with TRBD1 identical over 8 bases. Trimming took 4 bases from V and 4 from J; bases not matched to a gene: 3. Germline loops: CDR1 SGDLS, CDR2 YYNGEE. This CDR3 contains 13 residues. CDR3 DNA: TGTGCCAGCAGCTTAACAGGGGGCACTGAAGCTTTCTTT. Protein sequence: CASSLTGGTEAFF.

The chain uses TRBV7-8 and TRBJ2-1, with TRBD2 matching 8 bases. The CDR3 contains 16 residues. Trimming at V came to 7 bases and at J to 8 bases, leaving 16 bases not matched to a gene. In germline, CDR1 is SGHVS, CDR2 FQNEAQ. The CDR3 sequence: CASTSNGAGGWDEQFF. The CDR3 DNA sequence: TGTGCCAGCACTTCCAACGGGGCGGGAGGATGGGATGAGCAGTTCTTC.

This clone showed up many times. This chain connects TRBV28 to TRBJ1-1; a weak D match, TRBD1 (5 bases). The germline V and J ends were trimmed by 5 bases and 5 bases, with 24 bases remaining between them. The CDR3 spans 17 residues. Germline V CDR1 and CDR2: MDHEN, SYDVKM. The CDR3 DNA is TGTGCCAGCAGTCAAAACACCGCCTCCTACGGGGGGACTGAAGCTTTCTTT. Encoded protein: CASSQNTASYGGTEAFF.

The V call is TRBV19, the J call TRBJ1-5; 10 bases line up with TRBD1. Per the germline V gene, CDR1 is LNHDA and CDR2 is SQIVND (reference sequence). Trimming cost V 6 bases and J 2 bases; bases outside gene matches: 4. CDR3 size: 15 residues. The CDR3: CASSRQGARNQPQHF. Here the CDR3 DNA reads TGTGCCAGTAGCAGACAGGGGGCGCGCAATCAGCCCCAGCATTTT. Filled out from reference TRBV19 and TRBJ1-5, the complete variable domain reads DGGITQSPKYLFRKEGQNVTLSCEQNLNHDAMYWYRQDPGQGLRLIYYSQIVNDFQKGDIAEGYSVSREKKESFPLTVTSAQKNPTAFYLCASSRQGARNQPQHFGDGTRLSIL.